This T cell receptor beta chain was observed in a study of blood T cell repertoires in COVID-19. Across the study: Samples representing acute and convalescent COVID-19 were sourced from the United States, Italy and Spain.

Per the original data handling: Reference gene primer amplification gave nucleated cell count estimates. Sequencing used immunoSEQ multiplex PCR; TCRdb keeps in-frame clones, though not all of them. V and J calls and clone size are given by that table; D and trimming were obtained from the DNA. The sample consists of roughly 78,000 clones, around 90% of them appearing once. The origin of this receptor is a man aged 45-65 years with acute or convalescent COVID-19. Sequenced sample: peripheral blood.

The CDR3 nucleotides read TGTGCCAGCAGTGAAAACGGACTAACTAGGGATACGCAGTATTTT. Amino acid sequence: CASSENGLTRDTQYF. The chain employs TRBV6-1 and TRBJ2-3; D is possibly TRBD2 (6 bases). Trimming shortened V by 2 bases and J by 6 bases, and 15 bases separated the two germline ends. CDR3 length: 15 amino acids. Germline V gene sequence: CDR1 MNHNS, CDR2 SASEGT.